The clone carrying this T cell receptor (beta chain) has just a few counts. The antigen is unknown. MiXCR, applied by TCRdb to the reads, yields one record per CDR3 protein. The sample lists some 600,000 distinct CDR3 sequences, 24% occurring once. This entry is derived from a study of T cell repertoires in cytomegalovirus infection. On the study more broadly: Indicated by public TCR beta signatures were CMV infection and matching HLA type.

Broader study findings: There were carriers of CMV plus the relevant HLA, and cumulative public TCR beta family frequency identified them. It was HLA-C-restricted CMV-specific TCR beta clonotypes that dominated the response ex vivo.

CDR3 length: 16 residues. Germline-derived CDR1 and CDR2 are SGHVS and FQNEAQ. Unmatched junction bases numbered 14, after V lost 5 bases and J lost 5 bases. The clonotype originates from a human donor in good health (CMV status not recorded). Some clones in this sample may be carry-over from other donors' samples. The rearrangement uses TRBV7-8 and TRBJ2-7; TRBD2 aligns across 8 bases. Sample: CD8+ T cells from PBMCs. The CDR3 loop is CASSVIDSGGQDEQYF. CDR3 sequence (DNA): TGTGCCAGCAGCGTTATAGACAGCGGGGGTCAAGACGAGCAGTACTTC.